This TCR beta chain was sequenced for a study of radiotherapy plus CTLA-4 blockade in lung cancer. Study overall: Disease control reached approximately 30%, with objective responses in under 20%.

Study conclusions and caveats: Dynamics of early blood T cell clones, together with interferon-beta, were reportedly the best predictors of response. Among blood TCR repertoires after radiotherapy plus ipilimumab, tumor-derived clones expanded.

The CDR3 loop spans 13 amino acids. The germline V and J ends were trimmed by 2 bases and 1 base, with 6 bases remaining between them. The V gene's germline CDR1 is MNHEY and CDR2 SMNVEV (reference sequence). Profiled with immunoSEQ multiplex PCR; TCRdb holds only in-frame clones, not every one. The sample has approximately 77,000 clones, around 80% seen once. As for this clone: Its antigen is undetermined.

This sequence was found in a human donor with non-small cell lung cancer who had stable disease on radiotherapy plus ipilimumab. V gene TRBV27 combines with J gene TRBJ2-7; no clear D gene. The starting material was peripheral blood, obtained from a patient treated with radiotherapy plus ipilimumab. This CDR3 reads CASSLGISYEQYF. CDR3 bases: TGTGCCAGCAGTTTAGGAATTTCCTACGAGCAGTACTTC.